Here is one T cell receptor (beta chain) with its context. The identical CDR3 is also encoded by other nucleotide sequences in the sample. At sampling all donors were nominally healthy, likely with unrecorded immune exposures. PCR was performed using 60 Vbeta and 13 Jbeta primers. Clones were read by immunoSEQ multiplex PCR, and TCRdb kept only the in-frame ones, dropping some. The sample has some 150,000 clones, roughly four fifths seen once. This entry comes from a study of cytomegalovirus exposure and HLA in healthy donors. CDR1 MNHNY and CDR2 SVGAGI come from the germline V gene (reference sequence). The CDR3 totals 14 residues. V was clipped by 8 bases and J by 1 base, with 12 bases between them.

This receptor was obtained from a man between 18 and 29 years old in good health and CMV-seropositive. The sequenced sample consisted of PBMCs. The V call is TRBV6-6, the J call TRBJ2-1; a possible D gene is TRBD2 (6 bases). CDR3 in amino acids: CASAGGGSYNEQFF. CDR3 sequence (DNA): TGTGCCAGCGCTGGCGGAGGGTCCTACAATGAGCAGTTCTTC.